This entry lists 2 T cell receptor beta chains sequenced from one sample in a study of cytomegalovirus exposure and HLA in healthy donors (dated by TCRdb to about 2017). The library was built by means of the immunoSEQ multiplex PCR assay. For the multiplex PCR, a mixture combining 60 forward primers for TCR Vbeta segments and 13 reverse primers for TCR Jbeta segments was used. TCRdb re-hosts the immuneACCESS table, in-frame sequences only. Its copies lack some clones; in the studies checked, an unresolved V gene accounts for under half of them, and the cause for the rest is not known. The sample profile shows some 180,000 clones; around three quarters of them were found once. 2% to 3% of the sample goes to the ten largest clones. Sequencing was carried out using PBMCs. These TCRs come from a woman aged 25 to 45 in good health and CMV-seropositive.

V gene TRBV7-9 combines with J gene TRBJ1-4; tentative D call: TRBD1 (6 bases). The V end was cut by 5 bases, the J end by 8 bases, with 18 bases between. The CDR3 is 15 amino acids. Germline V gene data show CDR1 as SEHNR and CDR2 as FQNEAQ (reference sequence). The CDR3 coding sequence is TGTGCCAGCAGCCCCGCGGGGGGCGCCGGAGAAAAACTGTTTTTT. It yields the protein CASSPAGGAGEKLFF.

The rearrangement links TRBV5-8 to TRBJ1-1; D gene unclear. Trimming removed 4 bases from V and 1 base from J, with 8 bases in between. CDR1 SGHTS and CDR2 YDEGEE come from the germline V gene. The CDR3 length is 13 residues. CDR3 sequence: CASSRAGNTEAFF. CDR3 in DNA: TGTGCCAGCAGCCGAGCTGGGAACACTGAAGCTTTCTTT.